What follows are 28 T cell receptor beta chains derived from one specimen sequenced in a study of blood T cell repertoires in COVID-19. The protocol was immunoSEQ multiplex PCR, while the TCRdb copy is restricted to in-frame clones and leaves out a portion. The sample lists roughly 120,000 clones, about 85% occurring once. The sequenced sample consisted of peripheral blood. The source is a middle-aged man with acute or convalescent COVID-19.

This chain uses TRBV19 with TRBJ1-2; 11 bases line up with TRBD1. The CDR3 is made up of 13 amino acids. The junction had 4 bases not matched to a gene; V was cut back by 7 bases and J by 6 bases. Germline loops: CDR1 LNHDA, CDR2 SQIVND (reference sequence). CDR3 nucleotides: TGTGCCAGTACGGGACAGGGGGGAAATGGCTACACCTTC. It translates to CASTGQGGNGYTF.

This clone was counted a few times. The V gene is TRBV7-9, the J gene TRBJ2-7, with a weak D call TRBD2 (6 bases). Germline V gives CDR1 SEHNR, CDR2 FQNEAQ (reference sequence). Trimming took off 4 bases at V and 3 bases at J, with 19 bases between the two ends. The CDR3 contains 16 residues. CDR3 sequence (DNA): TGTGCCAGCAGCTACCCTCGGAGCCGGGGACTCTACGAGCAGTACTTC. Translation gives CASSYPRSRGLYEQYF.

This rearrangement joins TRBV9 to TRBJ2-7, with 11 bases identical to TRBD2. The ends lost 4 bases at V and 6 bases at J; junction bases unmatched: 9. Germline loops: CDR1 SGDLS, CDR2 YYNGEE. The CDR3 has 15 amino acids. This CDR3 is CASSLRLAGTGEQYF. In DNA, the CDR3 is TGTGCCAGCAGCCTCCGACTAGCGGGGACCGGCGAGCAGTACTTC.

The V gene is TRBV9, the J gene TRBJ1-2; maybe TRBD1 (5 bases). V lost 3 bases and J 8 bases, leaving 14 bases between the germline ends. The germline gives CDR1 SGDLS, CDR2 YYNGEE. The CDR3 runs 13 residues. The CDR3 reads CASSAALGGGYTF. The CDR3 coding sequence is TGTGCCAGCAGCGCTGCACTGGGGGGAGGCTACACCTTC. Filled out from reference TRBV9 and TRBJ1-2, the complete variable domain reads DSGVTQTPKHLITATGQRVTLRCSPRSGDLSVYWYQQSLDQGLQFLIQYYNGEERAKGNILERFSAQQFPDLHSELNLSSLELGDSALYFCASSAALGGGYTFGSGTRLTVV.

In nucleotides, the CDR3 is TGTGCCAGCAGCACACTCGCGGACTGGGGGCTGAACACTGAAGCTTTCTTT. Translated: CASSTLADWGLNTEAFF. This sequence joins TRBV28 and TRBJ1-1, with a tentative D call TRBD1 (6 bases). The germline gives CDR1 MDHEN, CDR2 SYDVKM. The V and J ends lost 6 bases and 0 bases respectively, with 20 bases between them. CDR3 length: 17 amino acids.

In DNA, the CDR3 is TGTGCCACCAAGACAGGGGGCAATGAGCAGTTCTTC. This sequence encodes CATKTGGNEQFF. This chain connects TRBV7-9 to TRBJ2-1; TRBD1 matches at 9 bases. The V segment lost 10 bases and the J segment 6 bases; nucleotides outside the gene matches: 4. The CDR3 sequence is 12 residues long. CDR1 SEHNR and CDR2 FQNEAQ come from the germline V gene (reference sequence).

The V call is TRBV15, the J call TRBJ2-2; TRBD2 agrees at 7 bases. The J segment lost 3 bases and the V segment lost 5 bases, leaving 6 bases of the junction unmatched. Germline loops: CDR1 LNHNV, CDR2 YYDKDF (reference sequence). The length of the CDR3 is 15 residues. CDR3 DNA: TGTGCCACCAGCTCAGGACTAGTGGACACCGGGGAGCTGTTTTTT. This encodes CATSSGLVDTGELFF.

The table lists this clone with a few counts. The gene calls are TRBV2 and TRBJ1-1; TRBD1 agrees at 8 bases. This CDR3 has 14 residues. Germline V gene lookup returns CDR1 SNHLY and CDR2 FYNNEI. V shed 5 bases and J 1 base; nucleotides not matched to a gene: 3. The CDR3 reads CASSSDRGNTEAFF. In DNA, the CDR3 is TGTGCCAGCAGTTCCGACAGGGGGAACACTGAAGCTTTCTTT.

J is TRBJ2-1 and V is TRBV2; no firm D call. V was trimmed by 5 bases and J by 3 bases, leaving 5 bases between them. This CDR3 is 12 amino acids long. Germline CDR1 is SNHLY and CDR2 is FYNNEI. In nucleotides, the CDR3 is TGTGCCAGCAGTACCGGCTACAATGAGCAGTTCTTC. Amino acids: CASSTGYNEQFF.

The chain is built from TRBV5-6 and TRBJ2-7; perhaps TRBD1 as D (6 bases). The V gene's germline CDR1 is SGHDT and CDR2 YYEEEE. The CDR3 sequence is 16 residues long. The V end was cut by 0 bases, the J end by 5 bases, with 18 bases between. As DNA, the CDR3 is TGTGCCAGCAGCTTGGCGTCCAGGGGTGTACGGGACGAGCAGTACTTC. Amino acids: CASSLASRGVRDEQYF.

The chain uses TRBV10-2 and TRBJ2-3, with 10 positions matching TRBD2. The CDR3 totals 15 residues. CDR1 is WSHSY, CDR2 SAAADI, per germline. Unmatched junction bases numbered 1, after V lost 3 bases and J lost 1 base. CDR3 protein: CASSDLAGGTDTQYF. The CDR3 bases are TGCGCCAGCAGTGATCTAGCGGGAGGCACAGATACGCAGTATTTT.

V and J are TRBV7-2 and TRBJ1-1; the D gene is possibly TRBD1 (6 bases). CDR3 size: 14 residues. Trimming left V 6 bases short and J 0 bases short, with 11 bases between. CDR1 and CDR2 from the germline V gene are SGHTA and FQGNSA. CDR3 residues: CASRRDTMNTEAFF. CDR3 DNA: TGTGCCAGCAGACGGGACACTATGAACACTGAAGCTTTCTTT.

The V call is TRBV7-8, the J call TRBJ1-1, with a tentative D call TRBD1 (6 bases). V dropped 1 base and J dropped 5 bases, with 11 bases sitting between them. The CDR3 consists of 14 residues. Germline-derived CDR1 and CDR2 are SGHVS and FQNEAQ. The CDR3 DNA reads TGTGCCAGCAGCTTAGAGGGGGTTCCAACTGAAGCTTTCTTT. This sequence encodes CASSLEGVPTEAFF.

The chain carries TRBV30 and TRBJ1-6, with TRBD1 matching 9 bases. J lost 7 bases, V lost 2 bases, and 6 bases had no gene match. The germline gives CDR1 GTSNPN, CDR2 SVGIG (reference sequence). CDR3 length: 15 amino acids. This CDR3 is CAWSITTGGNSPLHF. In DNA form, the CDR3 reads TGTGCCTGGAGTATTACGACAGGGGGGAATTCACCCCTCCACTTT.

The J gene is TRBJ2-3, the V gene TRBV28; 7 nucleotides agree with TRBD1. The trim removed 6 bases at V and 0 bases at J, leaving 6 bases unmatched. CDR3 length: 15 residues. The germline V gene has CDR1 MDHEN and CDR2 SYDVKM. CDR3 in DNA: TGTGCCAGCAGCCCCGGGACAGCTAGCACAGATACGCAGTATTTT. Translated, it gives CASSPGTASTDTQYF.

The chain uses TRBV18 and TRBJ2-1; 7 bases map to TRBD2. CDR1 KGHSH and CDR2 LQKENI come from the germline V gene. This CDR3 is built from 16 residues. J was trimmed by 2 bases and V by 4 bases; bases with no gene match: 8. Here the CDR3 DNA reads TGTGCCAGCTCACAATCGCGGGAGTTTGCCTACAATGAGCAGTTCTTC. Its translation: CASSQSREFAYNEQFF.

This CDR3 reads CASSHGLAGGRSSYEQYF. CDR3 sequence (DNA): TGTGCCAGCAGCCATGGACTAGCGGGAGGCCGGAGCTCCTACGAGCAGTACTTC. This chain links TRBV7-9 with TRBJ2-7, with 14 bases lining up with TRBD2. V shed 5 bases and J 0 bases; nucleotides not matched to a gene: 9. The CDR3 contains 18 residues. The germline V gene encodes CDR1 SEHNR and CDR2 FQNEAQ (reference sequence). The whole variable domain, remainder taken from reference TRBV7-9 and TRBJ2-7, is DTGVSQNPRHKITKRGQNVTFRCDPISEHNRLYWYRQTLGQGPEFLTYFQNEAQLEKSRLLSDRFSAERPKGSFSTLEIQRTEQGDSAMYLCASSHGLAGGRSSYEQYFGPGTRLTVT.

The rearrangement links TRBV7-2 to TRBJ1-2, with 10 positions matching TRBD1. Germline V CDR1 and CDR2: SGHTA, FQGNSA. The CDR3 is 15 amino acids. With V trimmed by 2 bases and J by 7 bases, 7 bases remained unmatched. The CDR3 region has the DNA TGTGCCAGCAGCTTACGAACCGGGACAGGGGCTGGCTACACCTTC. This encodes CASSLRTGTGAGYTF.

The chain recombines TRBV30 with TRBJ2-7; TRBD1 matches at 7 bases. Germline V lookup: CDR1 GTSNPN, CDR2 SVGIG (reference sequence). The V segment lost 2 bases and the J segment 3 bases; nucleotides outside the gene matches: 7. The CDR3 loop spans 14 amino acids. As DNA, the CDR3 is TGTGCCTGGAGTCCTCGACAGGGTATCTACGAGCAGTACTTC. This translates into CAWSPRQGIYEQYF. Combining the CDR3 with reference TRBV30 and TRBJ2-7 gives the whole variable domain SQTIHQWPATLVQPVGSPLSLECTVEGTSNPNLYWYRQAAGRGLQLLFYSVGIGQISSEVPQNLSASRPQDRQFILSSKKLLLSDSGFYLCAWSPRQGIYEQYFGPGTRLTVT.

V gene TRBV7-9 combines with J gene TRBJ1-3, with D uncertain. Looked up from germline, CDR1 is SEHNR and CDR2 is FQNEAQ (reference sequence). CDR3 length equals 13 residues. The V gene lost 2 bases and the J gene lost 4 bases, with 6 bases spanning the gap. The DNA for the CDR3 is TGTGCCAGCAGCTTAACAGTGGGAAACACCATATATTTT. This codes for CASSLTVGNTIYF.

The chain recombines TRBV5-1 with TRBJ2-7, with D perhaps matching TRBD1 (6 bases). Germline V gives CDR1 SGHRS, CDR2 YFSETQ. This CDR3 is built from 14 residues. Trimming took 4 bases from V and 3 from J, leaving 14 bases between them. CDR3 sequence reads: CASSPGDTNYEQYF. Written as DNA, the CDR3 is TGCGCCAGCAGCCCAGGGGACACTAACTACGAGCAGTACTTC.

This chain uses TRBV9 with TRBJ2-7, with D possibly TRBD2 on 6 matching bases. The germline gives CDR1 SGDLS, CDR2 YYNGEE. The V end was cut by 4 bases, the J end by 2 bases, with 16 bases between. This CDR3 has 15 amino acids. This chain's CDR3 is CASSLRTGTPYEQYF. In DNA form, the CDR3 reads TGTGCCAGCAGCCTAAGAACGGGGACTCCCTACGAGCAGTACTTC.

The rearrangement joins TRBV27 to TRBJ2-5, with 7 bases aligning to TRBD2. Germline CDR1 and CDR2: MNHEY and SMNVEV (reference sequence). Unmatched junction bases numbered 9, after V lost 6 bases and J lost 5 bases. The CDR3 has 14 amino acids. The CDR3 protein is CASRASGGGETQYF. CDR3 bases: TGTGCCAGCAGGGCTTCGGGGGGAGGGGAGACCCAGTACTTC.

This clone was observed a few times. This sequence joins TRBV10-1 and TRBJ2-1; 14 positions agree with TRBD2. Germline V gives CDR1 WNHNN, CDR2 SYGVQD (reference sequence). V was pared by 4 bases and J by 8 bases, with 7 bases of the junction left unmatched. CDR3 length equals 16 residues. CDR3 DNA sequence: TGCGCCAGCAGTGTTGCCGGGACTAGCGGGAGAGATGAGCAGTTCTTC. Translation: CASSVAGTSGRDEQFF.

This clone appeared a few times. The CDR3 DNA reads as TGTGCCAGCAGCCTGAGGCGTGGAGGCTACACCTTC. Protein: CASSLRRGGYTF. The rearrangement uses TRBV6-6 and TRBJ1-2; D is uncertain. V lost 6 bases, J lost 8 bases, and 13 bases lay in between. Germline-derived CDR1 and CDR2 are MNHNY and SVGAGI (reference sequence). This CDR3 has 12 amino acids.

V gene TRBV19 combines with J gene TRBJ2-3; 11 positions match TRBD2. The CDR3 has 16 amino acids. CDR1 and CDR2 (germline): LNHDA, SQIVND (reference sequence). With V trimmed by 3 bases and J by 7 bases, 9 bases remained unmatched. Written as DNA, the CDR3 is TGTGCCAGTAGTATTTTTTGGCTAGCGGGGGGACATACGCAGTATTTT. Translated: CASSIFWLAGGHTQYF. The variable domain in full, with the rest retrieved from reference TRBV19 and TRBJ2-3, is DGGITQSPKYLFRKEGQNVTLSCEQNLNHDAMYWYRQDPGQGLRLIYYSQIVNDFQKGDIAEGYSVSREKKESFPLTVTSAQKNPTAFYLCASSIFWLAGGHTQYFGPGTRLTVL.

The V gene is TRBV6-5, the J gene TRBJ2-1; 7 nucleotides align to TRBD2. V lost 8 bases and J lost 5; bases outside the gene matches: 9. The CDR3 loop spans 14 amino acids. The V gene's germline CDR1 is MNHEY and CDR2 SVGAGI. The CDR3 nucleotides are TGTGCCAGCGCCCGGCGGGAGACGAACAATGAGCAGTTCTTC. This codes for CASARRETNNEQFF.

V usage is TRBV7-2 and J usage is TRBJ1-6, with TRBD1 as a possible D gene (5 bases). Germline V gene data show CDR1 as SGHTA and CDR2 as FQGNSA. This CDR3 region has 19 residues. V was cut by 5 bases and J by 0 bases, with 20 bases left in between. This CDR3 reads CASSPQLRQISSYNSPLHF. The CDR3 nucleotides read TGTGCCAGCAGCCCCCAATTAAGACAGATCTCCTCCTATAATTCACCCCTCCACTTT.